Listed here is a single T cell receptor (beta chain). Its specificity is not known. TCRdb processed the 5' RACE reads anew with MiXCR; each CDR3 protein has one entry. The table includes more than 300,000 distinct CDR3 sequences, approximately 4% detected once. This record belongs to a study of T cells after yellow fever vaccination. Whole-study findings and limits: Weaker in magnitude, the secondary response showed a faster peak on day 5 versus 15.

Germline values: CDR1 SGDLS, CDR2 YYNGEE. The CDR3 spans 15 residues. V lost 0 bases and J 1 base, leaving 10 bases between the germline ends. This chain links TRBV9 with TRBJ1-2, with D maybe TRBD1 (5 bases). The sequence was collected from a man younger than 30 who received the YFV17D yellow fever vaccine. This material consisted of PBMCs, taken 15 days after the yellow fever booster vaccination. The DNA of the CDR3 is TGTGCCAGCAGCGTAGGGGGGTCGGTTAACTATGGCTACACCTTC. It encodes CASSVGGSVNYGYTF.